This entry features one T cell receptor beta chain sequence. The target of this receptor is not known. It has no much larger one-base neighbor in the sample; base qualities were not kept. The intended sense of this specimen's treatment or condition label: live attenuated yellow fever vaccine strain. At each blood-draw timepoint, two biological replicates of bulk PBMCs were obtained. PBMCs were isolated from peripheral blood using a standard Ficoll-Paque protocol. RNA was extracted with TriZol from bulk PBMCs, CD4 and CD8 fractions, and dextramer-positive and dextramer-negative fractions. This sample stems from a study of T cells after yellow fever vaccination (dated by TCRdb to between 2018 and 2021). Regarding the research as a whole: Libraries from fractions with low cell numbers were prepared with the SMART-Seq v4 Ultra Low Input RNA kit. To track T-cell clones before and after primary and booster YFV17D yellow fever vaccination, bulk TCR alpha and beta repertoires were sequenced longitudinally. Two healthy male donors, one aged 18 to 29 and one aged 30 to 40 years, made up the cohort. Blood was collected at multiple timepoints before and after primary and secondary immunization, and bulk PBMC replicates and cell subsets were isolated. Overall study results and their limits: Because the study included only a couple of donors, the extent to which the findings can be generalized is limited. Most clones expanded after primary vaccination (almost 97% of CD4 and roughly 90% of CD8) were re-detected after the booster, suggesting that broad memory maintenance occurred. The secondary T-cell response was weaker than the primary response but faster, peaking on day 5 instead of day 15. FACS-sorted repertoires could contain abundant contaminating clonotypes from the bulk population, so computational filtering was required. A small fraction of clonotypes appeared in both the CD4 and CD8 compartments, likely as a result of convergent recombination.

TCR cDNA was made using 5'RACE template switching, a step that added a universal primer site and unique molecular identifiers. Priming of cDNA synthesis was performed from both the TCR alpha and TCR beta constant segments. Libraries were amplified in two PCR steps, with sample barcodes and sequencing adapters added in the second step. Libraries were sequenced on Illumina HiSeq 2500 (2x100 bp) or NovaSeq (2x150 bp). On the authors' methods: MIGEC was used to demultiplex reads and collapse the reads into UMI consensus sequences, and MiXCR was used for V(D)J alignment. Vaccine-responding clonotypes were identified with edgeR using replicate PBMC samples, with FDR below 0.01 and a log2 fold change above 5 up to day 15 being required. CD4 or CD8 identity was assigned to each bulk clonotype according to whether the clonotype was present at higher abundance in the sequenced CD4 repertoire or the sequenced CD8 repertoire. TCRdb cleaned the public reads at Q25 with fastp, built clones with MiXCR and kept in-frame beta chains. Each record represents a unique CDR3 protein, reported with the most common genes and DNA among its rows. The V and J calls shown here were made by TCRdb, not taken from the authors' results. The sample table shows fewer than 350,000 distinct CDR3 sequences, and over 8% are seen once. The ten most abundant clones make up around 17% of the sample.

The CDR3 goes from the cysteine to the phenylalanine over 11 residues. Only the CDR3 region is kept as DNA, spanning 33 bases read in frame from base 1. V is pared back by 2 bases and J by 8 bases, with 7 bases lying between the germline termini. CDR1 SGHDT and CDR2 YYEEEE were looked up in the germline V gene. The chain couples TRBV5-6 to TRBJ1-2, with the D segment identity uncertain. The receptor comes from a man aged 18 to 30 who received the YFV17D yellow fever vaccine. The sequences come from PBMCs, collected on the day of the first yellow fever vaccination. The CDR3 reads CASSLDRGYTF. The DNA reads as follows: TGTGCCAGCAGCTTAGATCGGGGCTACACCTTC.